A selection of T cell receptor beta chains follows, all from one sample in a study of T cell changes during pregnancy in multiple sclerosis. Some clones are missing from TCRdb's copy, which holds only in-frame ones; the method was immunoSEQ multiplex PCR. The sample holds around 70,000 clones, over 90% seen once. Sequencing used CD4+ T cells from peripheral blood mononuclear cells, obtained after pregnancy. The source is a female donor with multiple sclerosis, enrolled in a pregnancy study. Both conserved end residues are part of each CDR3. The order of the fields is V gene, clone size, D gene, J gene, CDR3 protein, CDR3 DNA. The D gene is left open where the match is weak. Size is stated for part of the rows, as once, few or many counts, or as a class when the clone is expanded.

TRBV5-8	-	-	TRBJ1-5	CASSLYSGGNSNQPQHF	TGTGCCAGCAGCTTGTATTCGGGGGGAAATAGCAATCAGCCCCAGCATTTT
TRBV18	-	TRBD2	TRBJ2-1	CASTQLRTSGGTKLNEQFF	TGTGCCAGCACGCAACTAAGGACTAGCGGGGGGACAAAGTTGAATGAGCAGTTCTTC
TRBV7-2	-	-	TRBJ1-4	CASSSAHGGREKLFF	TGTGCCAGCAGCTCCGCCCACGGGGGAAGGGAAAAACTGTTTTTT
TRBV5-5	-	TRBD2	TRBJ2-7	CASSLGPGGGTYEQYF	TGTGCCAGCAGCTTGGGTCCGGGAGGGGGGACCTACGAGCAGTACTTC
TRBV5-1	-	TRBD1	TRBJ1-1	CASSPLLGLQGETEAFF	TGCGCCTCCTCACCATTACTGGGCCTTCAGGGGGAGACTGAAGCTTTCTTT
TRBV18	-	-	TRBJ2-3	CASSLQAASTDTQYF	TGTGCCAGCTCATTACAGGCGGCTAGCACAGATACGCAGTATTTT
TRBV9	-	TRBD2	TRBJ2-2	CASSVAGGGSSGELFF	TGTGCCAGCAGCGTGGCGGGGGGCGGGAGCTCCGGGGAGCTGTTTTTT
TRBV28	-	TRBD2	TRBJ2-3	CAIAPGLEITDTQYF	TGTGCCATCGCACCGGGACTAGAAATCACAGATACGCAGTATTTT
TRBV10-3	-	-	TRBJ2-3	CAISESAGQLVDTQYF	TGTGCCATCAGTGAGTCGGCGGGCCAGCTAGTAGATACGCAGTATTTT
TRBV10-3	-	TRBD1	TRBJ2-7	CAIRGGTGDSYEQYF	TGTGCCATCAGGGGAGGGACAGGGGACTCCTACGAGCAGTACTTC
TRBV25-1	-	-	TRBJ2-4	CASSAAGFIQYF	TGTGCCAGCAGTGCGGCCGGGTTCATTCAGTACTTC
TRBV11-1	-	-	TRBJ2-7	CASSLGRAPYEQYF	TGTGCCAGCAGCTTAGGGCGGGCCCCTTACGAGCAGTACTTC
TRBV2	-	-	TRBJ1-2	CASTPREQSGYTF	TGTGCCAGCACCCCGAGGGAGCAGTCGGGCTACACCTTC
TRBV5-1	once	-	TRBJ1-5	CASSLQGGNQPQHF	TGCGCCAGCAGCTTACAGGGCGGGAATCAGCCCCAGCATTTT
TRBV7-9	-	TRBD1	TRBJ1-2	CASSRTGGYTF	TGTGCCAGCAGCCGGACAGGTGGCTACACCTTC
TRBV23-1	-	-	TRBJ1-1	CASSRRVGTEAFF	TGCGCCAGCAGTCGCAGGGTAGGAACTGAAGCTTTCTTT
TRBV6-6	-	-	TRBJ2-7	CASSPGYLPYF	TGTGCCAGCAGCCCGGGATACCTTCCGTACTTC